Following are 24 T cell receptor beta chains from one sample sequenced in a study of CXCR3-negative and CXCR3-positive naive CD8 T cells. The study, taken as a whole, reports: TRB CDR3 hydrophobicity was greater in CXCR3-positive naive cells than in CXCR3-negative naive cells.

cDNA libraries for TRB were generated by 5' RACE incorporating UMI labels. TCRdb re-analyzed the 5' RACE reads; it lists each CDR3 protein once, without DNA. The sample's table shows about 5,300 distinct CDR3 sequences. The antigens these receptors bind are not known. Sequencing was performed on naive CXCR3+ CD8+ T cells from blood. Regarding subset: CD45RO-CCR7+CD27+CD95- naive CD8+ T cells expressing CXCR3 (TNR3+). The receptors were gathered from a human donor in good health. Some clones in this sample may be carry-over from other donors' samples.

The chain has TRBV11-2 and TRBJ2-7. Per germline, CDR1 SGHAT and CDR2 FQNNGV. The CDR3 contains 13 residues. The CDR3 reads CASSLAVAYEQYF.

This clonotype is classed as medium-sized by frequency. The rearrangement joins TRBV29-1 to TRBJ1-5; as DNA is missing, the TRBD1 call by TCRdb cannot be tested. CDR3 length equals 14 residues. In germline, CDR1 is SQVTM, CDR2 ANQGSEA. This CDR3 reads CSVEEDRVGQPQHF.

The chain is built from TRBV6-6 and TRBJ1-2; TCRdb gives TRBD1 as the D gene, but with no DNA this cannot be confirmed. This CDR3 contains 12 residues. Germline V CDR1 and CDR2: MNHNY, SVGAGI (reference sequence). CDR3 protein: CASSMGVDGYTF.

The V call is TRBV6-2 or TRBV6-3, the J call TRBJ2-2; with no DNA, the TCRdb D assignment of TRBD2 cannot be verified. The CDR3 extends over 15 amino acids. Germline CDR1 is MNHEY and CDR2 is SVGEGT. CDR3 sequence reads: CASLGLATNTGELFF.

The chain carries TRBV5-1 and TRBJ2-3; TCRdb proposes TRBD1, but this gene call is untestable without DNA. The CDR3 covers 15 residues. Germline V gene data show CDR1 as SGHRS and CDR2 as YFSETQ. The CDR3 reads CASSSAGARTDTQYF.

The chain is built from TRBV29-1 and TRBJ1-2. The CDR3 covers 11 residues. The germline CDR1 and CDR2 sequences are SQVTM and ANQGSEA. This CDR3 reads CSVEVGLGYTF.

According to its frequency, this clonotype is medium-sized. This chain connects TRBV2 to TRBJ2-3; lacking DNA, the TRBD1 call made by TCRdb goes unchecked. This CDR3 contains 14 residues. The germline V gene encodes CDR1 SNHLY and CDR2 FYNNEI. The CDR3 loop is CASFLGGATDTQYF.

The genes are TRBV20-1 and TRBJ1-1; without DNA, the TCRdb call of TRBD1 cannot be checked. This CDR3 is built from 16 residues. The germline gives CDR1 DFQATT, CDR2 SNEGSKA (reference sequence). CDR3 loop: CSARDLGRGLNTEAFF.

This clonotype is medium-sized by frequency. The chain employs TRBV7-2 and TRBJ2-3; there is no DNA to check the TCRdb D call of TRBD2. From germline, CDR1 is SGHTA and CDR2 FQGNSA. The CDR3 loop spans 16 amino acids. The CDR3 protein is CASSYGGPVSTDTQYF.

This clonotype ranks as medium-sized in terms of frequency. The chain is built from TRBV6-5 and TRBJ1-5; the D call from TCRdb, TRBD1, cannot be confirmed without DNA. The CDR3 is 13 amino acids. Germline CDR1 and CDR2: MNHEY and SVGAGI. The CDR3 loop is CASSRTGNQPQHF.

The chain couples TRBV5-4 to TRBJ2-3; the TRBD1 assignment by TCRdb is unverifiable without DNA. Germline loops: CDR1 SGHNT, CDR2 YYREEE (reference sequence). The CDR3 runs 16 residues. The CDR3 spells CASSPNRGYSTDTQYF.

The chain uses TRBV19 and TRBJ1-1; the D call of TRBD1 rests on TCRdb alone, since no DNA is present to check it. The CDR3 runs 12 residues. In germline, CDR1 is LNHDA, CDR2 SQIVND (reference sequence). The CDR3 loop is CASSTGGPEAFF. Full variable domain (remainder filled in from reference TRBV19 and TRBJ1-1): DGGITQSPKYLFRKEGQNVTLSCEQNLNHDAMYWYRQDPGQGLRLIYYSQIVNDFQKGDIAEGYSVSREKKESFPLTVTSAQKNPTAFYLCASSTGGPEAFFGQGTRLTVV.

The V gene is TRBV29-1, the J gene TRBJ1-5; checking the TCRdb D call of TRBD1 is not possible without DNA. Germline lookup yields CDR1 SQVTM and CDR2 ANQGSEA. The length of the CDR3 is 15 residues. Here the CDR3 reads CSVAARQYSNQPQHF. Full variable domain (remainder filled in from reference TRBV29-1 and TRBJ1-5): SAVISQKPSRDICQRGTSLTIQCQVDSQVTMMFWYRQQPGQSLTLIATANQGSEATYESGFVIDKFPISRPNLTFSTLTVSNMSPEDSSIYLCSVAARQYSNQPQHFGDGTRLSIL.

Measured by frequency, this clonotype is medium-sized (0.01 to 0.1%). This sequence joins TRBV29-1 and TRBJ2-3; the D gene TCRdb calls, TRBD1, cannot be checked with no DNA. The CDR3 contains 16 residues. Germline V lookup: CDR1 SQVTM, CDR2 ANQGSEA. The CDR3 spells CSVEGVSGDLTDTQYF.

V usage is TRBV6-2 or TRBV6-3 and J usage is TRBJ2-1. The CDR3 is made up of 13 amino acids. Looked up from germline, CDR1 is MNHEY and CDR2 is SVGEGT. The CDR3 region is CASSYSFADEQFF.

Considering frequency, this clonotype is medium-sized. The gene calls are TRBV27 and TRBJ2-5; checking the TCRdb D call of TRBD2 is not possible without DNA. In germline, CDR1 is MNHEY, CDR2 SMNVEV (reference sequence). The CDR3 totals 13 residues. The chain's CDR3 is CASRPYTQETQYF.

The gene calls are TRBV5-1 and TRBJ1-2; TCRdb names TRBD1, which stays unverified in the absence of DNA. The CDR3 totals 16 residues. CDR1 is SGHRS and CDR2 is YFSETQ in the germline V gene. This CDR3 is CASSLGPGGTDYGYTF. Combining the CDR3 with reference TRBV5-1 and TRBJ1-2 gives the whole variable domain KAGVTQTPRYLIKTRGQQVTLSCSPISGHRSVSWYQQTPGQGLQFLFEYFSETQRNKGNFPGRFSGRQFSNSRSEMNVSTLELGDSALYLCASSLGPGGTDYGYTFGSGTRLTVV.

V gene TRBV29-1 combines with J gene TRBJ1-2; without DNA, the TCRdb call of TRBD1 cannot be checked. The CDR3 runs 12 residues. CDR1 SQVTM and CDR2 ANQGSEA come from the germline V gene. The CDR3 here is CSVGRGGTGYTF.

J is TRBJ2-7 and V is TRBV4-3. The germline V gene encodes CDR1 LGHNA and CDR2 YSLEER. The CDR3 has 15 amino acids. CDR3 in amino acids: CASSQVRLSAYEQYF.

This chain links TRBV6-1 with TRBJ2-2; there is no DNA to check the TCRdb D call of TRBD1. The CDR3 covers 11 residues. Germline CDR1 is MNHNS and CDR2 is SASEGT. This CDR3 is CASIRQGELFF.

By frequency, this clonotype registers medium-sized. The chain couples TRBV6-2 or TRBV6-3 to TRBJ1-2. Germline-derived CDR1 and CDR2 are MNHEY and SVGEGT. CDR3 length equals 15 residues. Here the CDR3 reads CASSYEEGSNYGYTF.

Measured by frequency, this clonotype is medium-sized. The genes are TRBV6-5 and TRBJ2-3. The CDR3 runs to 14 residues. CDR1 MNHEY and CDR2 SVGAGI come from the germline V gene. This CDR3 is CASSYGLATDTQYF.

The rearrangement links TRBV5-1 to TRBJ2-1. The CDR3 has 11 amino acids. The germline CDR1 and CDR2 sequences are SGHRS and YFSETQ. This CDR3 reads CASSLGNEQFF.

According to its frequency, this clonotype is medium-sized (0.01 to 0.1%). The rearrangement links TRBV12-3 or TRBV12-4 to TRBJ2-7. The length of the CDR3 is 12 residues. The CDR3: CASSLDGVEQYF.